A single sample gave rise to the 2 T cell receptor beta chains below, sequenced in a study of regulatory T cells in long-lasting Graves disease. Arm-PCR of CDR3 regions and iRepertoire HTBI primers were used to build TCR beta libraries. MiXCR, run by TCRdb on the multiplex PCR reads, gives a single entry per CDR3 protein. This table holds around 250,000 distinct CDR3 sequences, approximately 20% found once. Noted time point: newly diagnosed GD, antithyroid drugs for less than 3 months. Scientists built the TCR library using RNA that was extracted from PBMCs. The sequences come from peripheral blood mononuclear cells (PBMCs), collected at new diagnosis, from a patient treated with antithyroid drugs. The receptors were sampled from a female donor with Graves disease.

This clonotype appeared many times. The V gene is TRBV11-3, the J gene TRBJ1-3; the D is unclear. The length of the CDR3 is 15 residues. Trimming stripped 0 bases from V and 7 bases from J, with 13 bases between. Germline values: CDR1 SGHNT, CDR2 YENEEA. The CDR3 DNA reads TGTGCCAGCAGCTTAGACGGACCTGACCGGAACACCATATATTTT. This codes for CASSLDGPDRNTIYF.

This clonotype was detected a few times. The chain has TRBV7-9 and TRBJ2-3, with TRBD2 matching over 8 bases. Germline CDR1 and CDR2: SEHNR and FQNEAQ (reference sequence). The CDR3 is 16 residues long. V lost 6 bases, J lost 4 bases, and 12 bases stayed unmatched. The CDR3 loop is CASSPPEGLASDTQYF. As DNA, the CDR3 is TGTGCCAGCAGTCCCCCCGAAGGACTAGCCTCAGATACGCAGTATTTT.